This paragraph reports one TCR beta chain. Its antigen is not known. The sample originates from a study of CD8 T cells in ankylosing spondylitis. Study conclusions and caveats: Reported data indicate significant enrichment of disease-linked clones within matched ankylosing spondylitis synovial fluid. A number of the motif variants had already been described in reactive arthritis synovial fluid and blood. Ankylosing spondylitis blood seemed to carry a telltale TCR beta motif made of roughly eight highly homologous variants.

One entry per CDR3 protein, called by TCRdb with MiXCR from the 5' RACE reads. The profile shows about 130,000 distinct CDR3 sequences, roughly 13% of them singletons. The CDR3 is made up of 16 amino acids. Germline loops: CDR1 SGHRS, CDR2 YFSETQ. V was trimmed by 5 bases and J by 2 bases, leaving 17 bases between them. Sequencing was performed on blood, either unsorted or a sorted T cell fraction (not recorded which). The gene calls are TRBV5-1 and TRBJ2-1, with D perhaps TRBD2 (6 bases). The source of this sequence is a female donor with ankylosing spondylitis or in good health (not recorded which). The CDR3 DNA follows: TGCGCCAGCAGTTCGACCGGACGGGGGACCTACAATGAGCAGTTCTTC. Its translation is CASSSTGRGTYNEQFF.